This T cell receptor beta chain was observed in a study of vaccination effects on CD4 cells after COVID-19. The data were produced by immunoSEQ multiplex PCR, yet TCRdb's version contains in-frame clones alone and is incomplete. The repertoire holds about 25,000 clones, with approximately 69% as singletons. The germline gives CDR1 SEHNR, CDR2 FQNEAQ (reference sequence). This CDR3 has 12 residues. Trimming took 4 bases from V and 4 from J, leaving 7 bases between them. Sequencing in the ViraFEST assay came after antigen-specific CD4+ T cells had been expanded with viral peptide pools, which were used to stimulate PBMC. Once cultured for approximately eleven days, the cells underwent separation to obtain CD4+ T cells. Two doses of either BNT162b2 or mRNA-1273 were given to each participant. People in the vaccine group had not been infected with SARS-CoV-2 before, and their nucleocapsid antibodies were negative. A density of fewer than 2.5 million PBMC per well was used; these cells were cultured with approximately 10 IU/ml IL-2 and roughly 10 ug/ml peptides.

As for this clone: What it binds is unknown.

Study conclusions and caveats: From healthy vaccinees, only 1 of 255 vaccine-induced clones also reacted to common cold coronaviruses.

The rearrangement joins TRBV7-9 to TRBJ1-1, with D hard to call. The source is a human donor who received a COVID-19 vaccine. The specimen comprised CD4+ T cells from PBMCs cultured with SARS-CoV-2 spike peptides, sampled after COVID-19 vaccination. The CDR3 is CASSWEGTEAFF. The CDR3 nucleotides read TGTGCCAGCAGCTGGGAGGGCACTGAAGCTTTCTTT.